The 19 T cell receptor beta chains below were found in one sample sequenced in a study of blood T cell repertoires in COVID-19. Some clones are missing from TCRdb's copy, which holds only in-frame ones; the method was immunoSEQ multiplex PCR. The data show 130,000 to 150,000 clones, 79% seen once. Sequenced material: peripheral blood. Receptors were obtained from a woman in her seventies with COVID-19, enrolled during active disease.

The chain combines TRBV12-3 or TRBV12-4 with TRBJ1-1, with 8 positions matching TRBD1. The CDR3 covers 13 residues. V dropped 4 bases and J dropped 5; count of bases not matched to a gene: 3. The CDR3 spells CASSYRGNTEAFF. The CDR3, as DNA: TGTGCCAGCAGTTACAGGGGGAATACTGAAGCTTTCTTT.

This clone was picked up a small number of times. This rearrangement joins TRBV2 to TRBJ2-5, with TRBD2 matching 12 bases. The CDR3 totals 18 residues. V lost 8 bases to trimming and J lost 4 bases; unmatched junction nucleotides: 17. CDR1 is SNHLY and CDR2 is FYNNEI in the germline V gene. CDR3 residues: CASADGLLAGGLGETQYF. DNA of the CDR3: TGTGCCAGCGCCGACGGTCTCCTAGCGGGGGGGCTGGGAGAGACCCAGTACTTC. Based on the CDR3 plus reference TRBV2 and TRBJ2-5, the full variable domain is EPEVTQTPSHQVTQMGQEVILRCVPISNHLYFYWYRQILGQKVEFLVSFYNNEISEKSEIFDDQFSVERPDGSNFTLKIRSTKLEDSAMYFCASADGLLAGGLGETQYFGPGTRLLVL.

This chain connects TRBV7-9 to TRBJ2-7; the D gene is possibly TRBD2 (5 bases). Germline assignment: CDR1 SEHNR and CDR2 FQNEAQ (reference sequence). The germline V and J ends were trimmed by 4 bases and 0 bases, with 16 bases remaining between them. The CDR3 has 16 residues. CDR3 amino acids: CASSSWTVISSYEQYF. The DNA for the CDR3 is TGTGCCAGCAGCTCATGGACTGTAATATCCTCCTACGAGCAGTACTTC.

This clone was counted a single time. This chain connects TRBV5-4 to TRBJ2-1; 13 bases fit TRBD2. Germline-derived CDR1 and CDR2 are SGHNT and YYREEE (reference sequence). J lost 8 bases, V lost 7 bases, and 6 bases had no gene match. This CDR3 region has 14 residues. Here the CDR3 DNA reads TGTGCCAGCCAAACTAGCGGGGGGGCCCATGAGCAGTTCTTC. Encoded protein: CASQTSGGAHEQFF. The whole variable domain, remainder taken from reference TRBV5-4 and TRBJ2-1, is ETGVTQSPTHLIKTRGQQVTLRCSSQSGHNTVSWYQQALGQGPQFIFQYYREEENGRGNFPPRFSGLQFPNYSSELNVNALELDDSALYLCASQTSGGAHEQFFGPGTRLTVL.

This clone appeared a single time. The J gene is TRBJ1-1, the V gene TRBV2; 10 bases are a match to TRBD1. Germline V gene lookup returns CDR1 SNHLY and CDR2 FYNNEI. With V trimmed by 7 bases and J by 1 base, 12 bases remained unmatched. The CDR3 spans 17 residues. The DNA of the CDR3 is TGTGCCAGCAACTACCTGACAGGGGGCTATGGGAACACTGAAGCTTTCTTT. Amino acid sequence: CASNYLTGGYGNTEAFF.

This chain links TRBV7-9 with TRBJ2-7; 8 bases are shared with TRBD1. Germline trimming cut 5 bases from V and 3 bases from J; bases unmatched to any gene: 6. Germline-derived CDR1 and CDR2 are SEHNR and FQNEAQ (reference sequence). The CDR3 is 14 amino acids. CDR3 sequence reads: CASSLGTGVYEQYF. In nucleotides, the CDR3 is TGTGCCAGCAGCCTCGGGACAGGAGTCTACGAGCAGTACTTC.

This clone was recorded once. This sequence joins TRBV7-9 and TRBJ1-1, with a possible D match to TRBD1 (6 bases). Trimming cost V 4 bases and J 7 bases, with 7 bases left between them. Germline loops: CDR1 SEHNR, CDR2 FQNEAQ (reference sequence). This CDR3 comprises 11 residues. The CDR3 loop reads CASSSTGEAFF. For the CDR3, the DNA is TGTGCCAGCAGCTCGACAGGTGAAGCTTTCTTT. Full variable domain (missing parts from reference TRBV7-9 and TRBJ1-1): DTGVSQNPRHKITKRGQNVTFRCDPISEHNRLYWYRQTLGQGPEFLTYFQNEAQLEKSRLLSDRFSAERPKGSFSTLEIQRTEQGDSAMYLCASSSTGEAFFGQGTRLTVV.

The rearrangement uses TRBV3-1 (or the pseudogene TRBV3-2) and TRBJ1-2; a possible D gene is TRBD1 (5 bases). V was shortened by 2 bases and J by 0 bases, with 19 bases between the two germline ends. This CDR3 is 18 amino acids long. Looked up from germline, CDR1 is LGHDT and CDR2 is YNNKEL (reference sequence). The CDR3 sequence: CASSQKMTVWLANYGYTF. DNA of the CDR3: TGTGCCAGCAGCCAAAAAATGACAGTATGGTTAGCTAACTATGGCTACACCTTC.

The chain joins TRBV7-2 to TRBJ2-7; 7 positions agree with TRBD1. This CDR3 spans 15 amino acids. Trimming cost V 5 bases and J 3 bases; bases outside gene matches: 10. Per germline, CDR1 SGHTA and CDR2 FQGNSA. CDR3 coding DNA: TGTGCCAGCAGCGCACCTAGACAGGGAATCTACGAGCAGTACTTC. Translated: CASSAPRQGIYEQYF.

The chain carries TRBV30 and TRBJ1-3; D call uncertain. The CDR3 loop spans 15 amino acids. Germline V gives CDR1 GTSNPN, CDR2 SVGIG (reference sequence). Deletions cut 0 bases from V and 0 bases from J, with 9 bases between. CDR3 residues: CAWSVVPGSGNTIYF. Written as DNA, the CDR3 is TGTGCCTGGAGTGTCGTTCCAGGCTCTGGAAACACCATATATTTT.

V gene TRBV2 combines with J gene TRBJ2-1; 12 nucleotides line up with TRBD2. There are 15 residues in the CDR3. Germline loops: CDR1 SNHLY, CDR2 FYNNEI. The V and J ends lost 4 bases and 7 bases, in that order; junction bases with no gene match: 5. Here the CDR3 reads CASSVLAGGLNEQFF. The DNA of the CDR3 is TGTGCCAGCAGTGTGCTAGCGGGGGGGCTTAATGAGCAGTTCTTC.

The CDR3 loop is CASKDRTNTGELFF. The CDR3, as DNA: TGTGCCAGCAAAGACAGGACGAACACCGGGGAGCTGTTTTTT. The chain has TRBV6-5 and TRBJ2-2; D is possibly TRBD1 (6 bases). The CDR3 totals 14 residues. In germline, CDR1 is MNHEY, CDR2 SVGAGI. Trimming stripped 7 bases from V and 0 bases from J, with 9 bases between.

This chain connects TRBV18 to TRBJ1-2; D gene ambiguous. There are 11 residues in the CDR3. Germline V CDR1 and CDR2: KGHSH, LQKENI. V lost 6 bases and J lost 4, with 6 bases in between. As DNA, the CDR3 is TGTGCCAGCTCCCGGTCCTATGGCTACACCTTC. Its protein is CASSRSYGYTF.

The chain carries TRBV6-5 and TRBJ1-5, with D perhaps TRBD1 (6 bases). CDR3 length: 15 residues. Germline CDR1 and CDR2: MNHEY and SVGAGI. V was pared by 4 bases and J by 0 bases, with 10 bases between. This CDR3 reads CASSLSGVSNQPQHF. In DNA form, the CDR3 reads TGTGCCAGCAGTTTATCAGGGGTTAGCAATCAGCCCCAGCATTTT.

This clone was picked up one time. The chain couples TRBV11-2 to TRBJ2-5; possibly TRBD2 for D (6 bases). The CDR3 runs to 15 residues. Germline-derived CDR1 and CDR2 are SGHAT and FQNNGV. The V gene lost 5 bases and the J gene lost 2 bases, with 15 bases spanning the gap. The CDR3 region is CASSPGTWGQETQYF. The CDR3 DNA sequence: TGTGCCAGCAGCCCAGGGACTTGGGGACAAGAGACCCAGTACTTC.

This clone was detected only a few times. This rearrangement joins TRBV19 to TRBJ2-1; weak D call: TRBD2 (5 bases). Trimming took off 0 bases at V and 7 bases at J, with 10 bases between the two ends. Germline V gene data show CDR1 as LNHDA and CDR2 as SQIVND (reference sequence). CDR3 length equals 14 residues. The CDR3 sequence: CASSIDRRGNEQFF. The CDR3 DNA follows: TGTGCCAGTAGTATAGATCGTCGGGGAAATGAGCAGTTCTTC.

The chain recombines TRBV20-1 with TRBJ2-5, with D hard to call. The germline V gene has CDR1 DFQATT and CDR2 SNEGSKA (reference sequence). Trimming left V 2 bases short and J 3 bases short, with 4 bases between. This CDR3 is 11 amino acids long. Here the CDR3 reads CSARQEETQYF. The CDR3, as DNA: TGCAGTGCTAGACAGGAAGAGACCCAGTACTTC.

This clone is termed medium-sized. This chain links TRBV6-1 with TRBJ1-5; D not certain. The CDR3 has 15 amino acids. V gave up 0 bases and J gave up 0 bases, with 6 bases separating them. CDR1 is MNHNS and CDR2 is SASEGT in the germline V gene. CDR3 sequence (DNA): TGTGCCAGCAGTGAAGCTTCCAGTAGCAATCAGCCCCAGCATTTT. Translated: CASSEASSSNQPQHF.

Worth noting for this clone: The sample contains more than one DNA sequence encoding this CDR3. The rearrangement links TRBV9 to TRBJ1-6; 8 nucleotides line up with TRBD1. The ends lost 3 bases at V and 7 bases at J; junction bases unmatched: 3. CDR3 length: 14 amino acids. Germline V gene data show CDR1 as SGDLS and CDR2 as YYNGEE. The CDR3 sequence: CASSARQGNSPLHF. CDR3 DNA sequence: TGTGCCAGCAGCGCTCGACAGGGGAATTCACCCCTCCACTTT.